A selection of T cell receptor beta chains follows, all from one sample in a study of blood T cell repertoires in COVID-19. Method: immunoSEQ multiplex PCR; TCRdb's copy keeps in-frame clones and lacks some. The sample yields roughly 230,000 clones, over 80% seen once. The sample comprised peripheral blood. These receptor sequences come from a human donor in a cohort sampled during active COVID-19. Both conserved end residues are part of each CDR3. A D gene is named only where the DNA matches it firmly. Some rows mark clone size as missing; the rest say once, few, many or name a class of expanded clone.

v_call	clone_size	j_call	d_call	cdr3_nt	cdr3_aa
TRBV2	.	TRBJ2-7	.	TGTGCCACAGGTCAGTTCTACGAGCAGTACTTC	CATGQFYEQYF
TRBV11-3	.	TRBJ2-5	TRBD2	TGTGCCAGCAGCTTACGGCTAGCGGGGGGTCAAGAGACCCAGTACTTC	CASSLRLAGGQETQYF
TRBV24-1	many	TRBJ2-1	TRBD1	TGTGCCACCAGTGATTCAGTCAGGGGGAACAATGAGCAGTTCTTC	CATSDSVRGNNEQFF
TRBV2	.	TRBJ1-4	TRBD1	TGTGCCAGCAGTCCGGGACAGGGAGGGGAAAAACTGTTTTTT	CASSPGQGGEKLFF
TRBV10-2	.	TRBJ2-1	.	TGCGCCAGCAGGGATCTAGAGAGCTCCTACAATGAGCAGTTCTTC	CASRDLESSYNEQFF
TRBV20-1	.	TRBJ2-5	.	TGCAGTGCTAGTCAGGTCCAAAGGGAGACCCAGTACTTC	CSASQVQRETQYF
TRBV9	.	TRBJ2-7	.	TGTGCCAGCAGCTTCCAACCGACTGAACCCTACGAGCAGTACTTC	CASSFQPTEPYEQYF
TRBV2	.	TRBJ2-3	.	TGTGCCAGCTCTCCTTCACTTGACACAGATACGCAGTATTTT	CASSPSLDTDTQYF
TRBV3-1/TRBV3-2	.	TRBJ1-3	TRBD1	TGTGCCAGCAGCCAAGTACAGGGGGCAGGTAACACCATATATTTT	CASSQVQGAGNTIYF
TRBV4-2	.	TRBJ1-2	.	TGTGCCAGCAGCCAAGACCGGTTTAACTATGGCTACACCTTC	CASSQDRFNYGYTF
TRBV18	.	TRBJ1-4	.	TGTGCCAGCTCACGAAACAGGGCCGGAACTAATGAAAAACTGTTTTTT	CASSRNRAGTNEKLFF
TRBV7-6	.	TRBJ2-7	TRBD1	TGTGCCAGCAGCTTAGGCTGGGGACAGGGGGCCCCCGAGCAGTACTTC	CASSLGWGQGAPEQYF
TRBV24-1	.	TRBJ2-1	.	TGTGCCACCAGTGACGCTACAGGGCCCCTCCCCTACAATGAGCAGTTCTTC	CATSDATGPLPYNEQFF
TRBV19	.	TRBJ1-4	TRBD1	TGTGCCAGTAGTATGCCGGACAGGATTCTGTTT	CASSMPDRILF
TRBV12-2	.	TRBJ1-2	.	TGTGCAAGTCGCTCCCTGGGCGTGCCGGATACATATGGCTACACCTTC	CASRSLGVPDTYGYTF
TRBV19	.	TRBJ2-3	.	TGTGCCAGTAGTATAAGTCGGACAGGCACAGATACGCAGTATTTT	CASSISRTGTDTQYF
TRBV11-2	.	TRBJ2-5	TRBD2	TGTGCCAGCACCAAACTAGCGGGTGGGGAGACCCAGTACTTC	CASTKLAGGETQYF
TRBV28	.	TRBJ2-1	TRBD1	TGTGCCAGCAGTTCGGACAGGGTAGCCTACAATGAGCAGTTCTTC	CASSSDRVAYNEQFF